The 29 T cell receptor beta chains below all came from one sample that was sequenced in a study of blood T cell repertoires in COVID-19. This table comes from immunoSEQ multiplex PCR, and its TCRdb copy is limited to in-frame clones, with some not included. Of about 90,000 clones in the sample, roughly nine tenths were seen once. Input material: peripheral blood. These receptors originate from a human donor with active COVID-19. The donor label of this sample is uncertain.

The chain links TRBV7-2 to TRBJ2-4; possibly TRBD2 for D (5 bases). Germline assignment: CDR1 SGHTA and CDR2 FQGNSA. CDR3 length: 16 amino acids. Deletions cut 1 base from V and 0 bases from J, with 10 bases between. The DNA of the CDR3 is TGTGCCAGCAGCTTAGGGTCGGGGATAGCCAAAAACATTCAGTACTTC. Protein: CASSLGSGIAKNIQYF.

The chain is built from TRBV6-1 and TRBJ2-1; TRBD1 might be the D (6 bases). V was trimmed by 1 base and J by 8 bases, leaving 15 bases between them. This CDR3 contains 15 residues. Germline values: CDR1 MNHNS, CDR2 SASEGT. The CDR3, as DNA: TGTGCCAGCAGTGAAGGCTTCGTCAGGGGACATGAGCAGTTCTTC. Amino acids: CASSEGFVRGHEQFF.

The rearrangement links TRBV7-2 to TRBJ2-3, with a possible D match to TRBD2 (6 bases). The CDR3 consists of 16 residues. Germline-derived CDR1 and CDR2 are SGHTA and FQGNSA. The V and J ends lost 5 bases and 6 bases respectively, with 21 bases between them. CDR3 DNA sequence: TGTGCCAGCAGCGACCCCCTAGTCGAGGGGAGGGATACGCAGTATTTT. The encoded protein is CASSDPLVEGRDTQYF.

The chain employs TRBV25-1 and TRBJ1-5; the match to TRBD1 covers 7 bases. The ends lost 10 bases at V and 2 bases at J; junction bases unmatched: 8. CDR3 length: 14 amino acids. Germline values: CDR1 MGHDK, CDR2 SYGVNS. CDR3 sequence: CATRQGSGNQPQHF. The CDR3 DNA follows: TGTGCCACCCGACAGGGATCGGGCAATCAGCCCCAGCATTTT.

The chain combines TRBV15 with TRBJ2-3, with 8 nucleotides matching TRBD2. Germline CDR1 LNHNV, CDR2 YYDKDF (reference sequence). The CDR3 totals 14 residues. V was clipped by 8 bases and J by 2 bases; unmatched bases: 6. CDR3 sequence reads: CATGAGGTTDTQYF. CDR3 sequence (DNA): TGTGCCACCGGCGCGGGGGGAACCACAGATACGCAGTATTTT.

This clone was detected only once. This rearrangement joins TRBV4-2 to TRBJ2-3, with a possible D match to TRBD1 (6 bases). Germline CDR1 LGHNA, CDR2 YNFKEQ. This CDR3 has 15 amino acids. V was trimmed by 0 bases and J by 11 bases, leaving 18 bases between them. CDR3 amino acids: CASSQDAMVSGEQYF. The DNA for the CDR3 is TGTGCCAGCAGCCAAGATGCGATGGTGTCAGGGGAGCAGTATTTT.

The chain uses TRBV3-1 (or the pseudogene TRBV3-2) and TRBJ1-6; no clear D gene. V was trimmed by 0 bases and J by 8 bases, leaving 17 bases between them. The CDR3 is made up of 17 amino acids. Germline lookup yields CDR1 LGHDT and CDR2 YNNKEL (reference sequence). The CDR3 loop is CASSQEPSTKRHSPLHF. In DNA, the CDR3 is TGTGCCAGCAGCCAAGAACCGTCGACTAAGCGACATTCACCCCTCCACTTT.

V usage is TRBV28 and J usage is TRBJ2-4; 8 bases agree with TRBD2. The ends lost 9 bases at V and 0 bases at J; junction bases unmatched: 7. The CDR3 contains 15 residues. The V gene's germline CDR1 is MDHEN and CDR2 SYDVKM. CDR3 in DNA: TGTGCCAGTGGGCGGGGGGACCTAGCCAAAAACATTCAGTACTTC. Translating gives CASGRGDLAKNIQYF.

V gene TRBV29-1 combines with J gene TRBJ1-3, with D possibly matching TRBD1 (6 bases). This CDR3 is built from 13 residues. Trimming cost V 4 bases and J 8 bases, with 15 bases left between them. CDR1 and CDR2 (germline): SQVTM, ANQGSEA. The CDR3 is CSVGAGAGDTIYF. For the CDR3, the DNA is TGCAGCGTTGGGGCGGGGGCAGGTGACACCATATATTTT.

The V call is TRBV27, the J call TRBJ2-7; 8 bases fit TRBD1. Germline V gives CDR1 MNHEY, CDR2 SMNVEV (reference sequence). The CDR3 extends over 13 amino acids. V lost 8 bases and J lost 7; bases outside the gene matches: 10. CDR3 sequence: CASLGQGLSEQYF. The DNA for the CDR3 is TGTGCCAGCCTCGGACAGGGTTTGTCGGAGCAGTACTTC.

CDR3 coding DNA: TGTGCCAGCAGTACGCTGACAGGGTTTAATTCACCCCTCCACTTT. Its translation: CASSTLTGFNSPLHF. The J gene is TRBJ1-6, the V gene TRBV6-6; 7 bases agree with TRBD1. This CDR3 has 15 residues. Losses at the gene ends were 5 bases for V and 6 bases for J; bases not matched to a gene: 7. Germline CDR1 and CDR2: MNHNY and SVGAGI (reference sequence).

The genes are TRBV6-5 and TRBJ2-2, with 8 bases aligning to TRBD2. The CDR3 has 15 residues. CDR1 MNHEY and CDR2 SVGAGI come from the germline V gene. The V segment lost 6 bases and the J segment 2 bases; nucleotides outside the gene matches: 5. Here the CDR3 reads CASRVLAANTGELFF. DNA of the CDR3: TGTGCCAGCAGGGTACTAGCGGCCAACACCGGGGAGCTGTTTTTT.

The rearrangement links TRBV2 to TRBJ1-5, with D possibly TRBD1 on 5 matching bases. The CDR3 runs to 15 residues. With 3 bases removed from V and 0 bases from J, the gap between germline ends came to 9 bases. CDR1 is SNHLY and CDR2 is FYNNEI in the germline V gene. Here the CDR3 reads CASSETENSNQPQHF. CDR3 coding DNA: TGTGCCAGCAGTGAGACAGAAAATAGCAATCAGCCCCAGCATTTT.

V usage is TRBV29-1 and J usage is TRBJ1-2, with 8 bases matching TRBD1. The trim removed 1 base at V and 8 bases at J, leaving 9 bases unmatched. Germline CDR1 SQVTM, CDR2 ANQGSEA. The CDR3 runs to 14 residues. The CDR3 DNA reads TGCAGCGTTGAAGGTGGACAGGGCACTAAGGGCTACACCTTC. Protein sequence: CSVEGGQGTKGYTF.

This chain links TRBV4-3 with TRBJ1-1; D remains unclear. The V gene lost 0 bases and the J gene lost 1 base, with 6 bases spanning the gap. CDR1 is LGHNA and CDR2 is YSLEER in the germline V gene. The length of the CDR3 is 14 residues. The CDR3 loop is CASSQEAGNTEAFF. As DNA, the CDR3 is TGCGCCAGCAGCCAAGAGGCGGGGAACACTGAAGCTTTCTTT.

The rearrangement joins TRBV10-3 to TRBJ2-7; tentatively, D is TRBD2 (6 bases). V was cut by 0 bases and J by 2 bases, with 20 bases left in between. This CDR3 comprises 18 residues. The V gene's germline CDR1 is ENHRY and CDR2 SYGVKD. For the CDR3, the DNA is TGTGCCATCAGTGAGTCGATCTTGGCGGGAAAGGCAGCCTACGAGCAGTACTTC. It codes for CAISESILAGKAAYEQYF.

The chain couples TRBV2 to TRBJ2-5; the match to TRBD2 covers 13 bases. CDR1 SNHLY and CDR2 FYNNEI come from the germline V gene. The V gene end was trimmed by 7 bases and the J gene end by 2 bases; junction bases not matched to a gene: 7. CDR3 length: 16 amino acids. This CDR3 reads CASTISLAGGQETQYF. The CDR3 DNA reads TGTGCCAGCACTATTTCACTAGCGGGGGGGCAAGAGACCCAGTACTTC.

The gene calls are TRBV2 and TRBJ2-2, with 9 bases matching TRBD2. The germline CDR1 and CDR2 sequences are SNHLY and FYNNEI. The J segment lost 3 bases and the V segment lost 6 bases, leaving 8 bases of the junction unmatched. The CDR3 runs 16 residues. CDR3 sequence: CASSGSGGTYTGELFF. DNA for the CDR3: TGTGCCAGCAGCGGAAGCGGGGGGACTTACACCGGGGAGCTGTTTTTT.

CDR3 bases: TGTGCCAGTAGTTCTCGGACAGGGTTAAACTATGGCTACACCTTC. Amino acid sequence: CASSSRTGLNYGYTF. The gene calls are TRBV19 and TRBJ1-2; 8 positions match TRBD1. CDR1 and CDR2 from the germline V gene are LNHDA and SQIVND (reference sequence). V was pared by 5 bases and J by 2 bases, with 7 bases of the junction left unmatched. There are 15 residues in the CDR3. The whole variable domain, filled in from reference TRBV19 and TRBJ1-2, reads DGGITQSPKYLFRKEGQNVTLSCEQNLNHDAMYWYRQDPGQGLRLIYYSQIVNDFQKGDIAEGYSVSREKKESFPLTVTSAQKNPTAFYLCASSSRTGLNYGYTFGSGTRLTVV.

This rearrangement joins TRBV11-2 to TRBJ2-2; 14 bases are a match to TRBD2. CDR1 is SGHAT and CDR2 is FQNNGV in the germline V gene. There are 16 residues in the CDR3. After removal of 6 bases from V and 5 bases from J, the junction contained 5 bases not matched to a gene. Here the CDR3 reads CASRRLAGGRTGELFF. As DNA, the CDR3 is TGTGCCAGCAGGAGACTAGCGGGGGGGCGGACCGGGGAGCTGTTTTTT.

CDR3 in DNA: TGTGCCAGCAGCCTCCAGGGAGGCTCCTACAATGAGCAGTTCTTC. Translated: CASSLQGGSYNEQFF. The rearrangement joins TRBV3-1 (or the pseudogene TRBV3-2) to TRBJ2-1, with D possibly matching TRBD2 (6 bases). This CDR3 comprises 15 residues. V lost 4 bases and J 0 bases, leaving 10 bases between the germline ends. CDR1 and CDR2 (germline): LGHDT, YNNKEL (reference sequence).

The chain combines TRBV2 with TRBJ1-1, with TRBD1 as a possible D gene (6 bases). This CDR3 comprises 17 residues. Trimming removed 2 bases from V and 1 base from J, with 17 bases in between. Germline assignment: CDR1 SNHLY and CDR2 FYNNEI. The CDR3 coding sequence is TGTGCCAGCAGTGAAAGACAGGCAGCGGGAGAGAACACTGAAGCTTTCTTT. Encoded protein: CASSERQAAGENTEAFF. The full variable domain, with the rest looked up from reference TRBV2 and TRBJ1-1, is EPEVTQTPSHQVTQMGQEVILRCVPISNHLYFYWYRQILGQKVEFLVSFYNNEISEKSEIFDDQFSVERPDGSNFTLKIRSTKLEDSAMYFCASSERQAAGENTEAFFGQGTRLTVV.

The chain carries TRBV7-9 and TRBJ1-4; 10 bases match TRBD1. With V trimmed by 3 bases and J by 6 bases, 1 base remained unmatched. The CDR3 has 14 residues. Germline CDR1 SEHNR, CDR2 FQNEAQ (reference sequence). The CDR3 coding sequence is TGTGCCAGCAGCTTGACAGGGGGCGATGAAAAACTGTTTTTT. Protein product: CASSLTGGDEKLFF.

V and J are TRBV10-3 and TRBJ2-5; possible D gene TRBD2, 5 bases. The germline V gene encodes CDR1 ENHRY and CDR2 SYGVKD. The CDR3 loop spans 12 amino acids. V gave up 6 bases and J gave up 5 bases, with 10 bases separating them. Written as DNA, the CDR3 is TGTGCCATCAGCTCACGAGGGGAGACCCAGTACTTC. This sequence encodes CAISSRGETQYF.

In nucleotides, the CDR3 is TGCGCCAGCAGCTTTACTAGCGGGGCGTTCAATGAGCAGTTCTTC. Its protein product is CASSFTSGAFNEQFF. The J gene is TRBJ2-1, the V gene TRBV5-1; 10 nucleotides agree with TRBD2. Losses at the gene ends were 2 bases for V and 6 bases for J; bases not matched to a gene: 5. The CDR3 has 15 amino acids. Germline CDR1 and CDR2: SGHRS and YFSETQ.

The chain couples TRBV28 to TRBJ1-1, with 7 positions matching TRBD1. The CDR3 has 13 residues. CDR1 MDHEN and CDR2 SYDVKM come from the germline V gene. Unmatched junction bases numbered 4, after V lost 2 bases and J lost 7 bases. The CDR3 loop is CASSLDRAIEAFF. The CDR3 DNA is TGTGCCAGCAGTTTAGACAGGGCAATTGAAGCTTTCTTT.

This chain links TRBV5-4 with TRBJ2-1, with TRBD2 matching 16 bases. Germline V gene lookup returns CDR1 SGHNT and CDR2 YYREEE (reference sequence). J was trimmed by 4 bases and V by 6 bases; bases with no gene match: 7. This CDR3 contains 17 residues. CDR3 in DNA: TGTGCCAGCACGGGGACTAGCGGGGGGGCGCGATACAATGAGCAGTTCTTC. Residues: CASTGTSGGARYNEQFF.

This rearrangement joins TRBV7-6 to TRBJ2-1, with 11 positions matching TRBD1. CDR3 length equals 16 residues. Germline assignment: CDR1 SGHVS and CDR2 FNYEAQ. V gave up 4 bases and J gave up 10 bases; unmatched junction bases: 12. CDR3 protein: CASSSKGGQGVWEQFF. The CDR3 DNA reads TGTGCCAGCAGCTCCAAGGGGGGACAGGGGGTTTGGGAGCAGTTCTTC.

The chain recombines TRBV5-6 with TRBJ1-3, with TRBD1 identical over 9 bases. This CDR3 contains 15 residues. The junction had 7 bases not matched to a gene; V was cut back by 2 bases and J by 7 bases. Germline values: CDR1 SGHDT, CDR2 YYEEEE. The CDR3 region is CASSFDRGAANTIYF. For the CDR3, the DNA is TGTGCCAGCAGCTTCGACAGGGGGGCCGCCAACACCATATATTTT.